The clone carrying this T cell receptor beta chain was seen at least ten times. The CDR3 is 15 amino acids. Trimming took 3 bases from V and 9 from J, leaving 18 bases between them. Germline CDR1 is MDHEN and CDR2 is SYDVKM. MiXCR, applied by TCRdb to the PCR reads, yields one record per CDR3 protein. The data hold some 650,000 distinct CDR3 sequences, with just under 20% observed a single time. This specimen comes from a study of molecular identifiers for immune sequencing clone quantification. As for the study in general: Four of five RNA aliquots from around 20,000 or 100,000 naive CD8 T cells were sequenced.

The genes are TRBV28 and TRBJ2-4; D gene uncertain. The sequencing sample was made of naive CD8+ T cells from blood, with Jurkat cell RNA spiked in. As for subset: FACS-sorted CD8+CD4-CCR7+CD45RA+ naive T cells. The sequence was collected from a human donor in good health. Some libraries in this study had Jurkat cell RNA spiked in. The chain's CDR3 is CASSFDIWKEAIQYF. In DNA, the CDR3 is TGTGCCAGCAGTTTTGACATATGGAAGGAAGCCATTCAGTACTTC.